The 23 T cell receptor beta chains reported below all come from one sample, sequenced in a study of blood T cell repertoires in COVID-19. Measured with immunoSEQ multiplex PCR; TCRdb has only the in-frame clones, and not every one. The sample has about 40,000 clones; around 87% are singletons. Sequences were obtained from peripheral blood. Receptors were obtained from an elderly woman with active COVID-19.

The chain combines TRBV19 with TRBJ2-3; 7 nucleotides align to TRBD2. CDR1 and CDR2 from the germline V gene are LNHDA and SQIVND (reference sequence). CDR3 length: 16 residues. J lost 3 bases, V lost 6 bases, and 12 bases had no gene match. The CDR3, as DNA: TGTGCCAGTAGCACTTCCGGGAGGATTGGTACAGATACGCAGTATTTT. Its protein product is CASSTSGRIGTDTQYF.

This chain connects TRBV6-5 to TRBJ1-1, with a possible D match to TRBD1 (5 bases). This CDR3 is 14 amino acids long. V was cut by 7 bases and J by 1 base, with 13 bases left in between. Germline values: CDR1 MNHEY, CDR2 SVGAGI. The CDR3 region is CASITGQGNTEAFF. CDR3 in DNA: TGTGCCAGCATAACCGGGCAGGGGAACACTGAAGCTTTCTTT.

The rearrangement links TRBV4-1 to TRBJ2-5, with D perhaps matching TRBD2 (5 bases). The ends were cut back, 0 bases at V and 2 bases at J, with 13 bases in the middle. Per the germline V gene, CDR1 is MGHRA and CDR2 is YSYEKL. The CDR3 length is 16 residues. CDR3 DNA sequence: TGCGCCAGCAGCCAAGATTTATTCCGGGGTCAAGAGACCCAGTACTTC. Translation: CASSQDLFRGQETQYF.

The genes are TRBV2 and TRBJ2-7; 8 bases match TRBD2. The CDR3 totals 16 residues. Germline V CDR1 and CDR2: SNHLY, FYNNEI. The V segment lost 3 bases and the J segment 2 bases; nucleotides outside the gene matches: 9. CDR3 in amino acids: CASSEGASGGAYEQYF. The CDR3 nucleotides read TGTGCCAGCAGTGAGGGGGCCAGCGGGGGAGCCTACGAGCAGTACTTC.

The V and J genes are TRBV28 and TRBJ2-5, with a weak D call TRBD1 (7 bases). CDR1 is MDHEN and CDR2 is SYDVKM in the germline V gene. This CDR3 region has 15 residues. The V end was cut by 9 bases, the J end by 5 bases, with 22 bases between. The chain's CDR3 is CASERVAGGMETQYF. The CDR3 DNA reads TGTGCCAGTGAAAGGGTGGCAGGGGGGATGGAGACCCAGTACTTC.

J is TRBJ2-1 and V is TRBV10-3; 13 bases map to TRBD2. V shed 5 bases and J 6 bases; nucleotides not matched to a gene: 4. Germline CDR1 ENHRY, CDR2 SYGVKD. The CDR3 runs 15 residues. The CDR3 nucleotides read TGTGCCATCAGTCGAACTAGCGGGGGGGCCAATGAGCAGTTCTTC. It is translated as CAISRTSGGANEQFF.

This CDR3 is CASSLVGGGAQETQYF. The CDR3 DNA sequence: TGTGCCAGCAGCTTGGTAGGCGGGGGGGCCCAAGAGACCCAGTACTTC. This chain uses TRBV5-8 with TRBJ2-5; TRBD2 aligns across 9 bases. V was pared by 0 bases and J by 1 base, with 4 bases of the junction left unmatched. The germline V gene encodes CDR1 SGHTS and CDR2 YDEGEE. CDR3 length equals 16 residues.

The V and J genes are TRBV28 and TRBJ1-1; weak D call: TRBD1 (5 bases). This CDR3 spans 13 amino acids. V was pared by 6 bases and J by 5 bases, with 13 bases between. The V gene's germline CDR1 is MDHEN and CDR2 SYDVKM. The CDR3 here is CASRAQVRTEAFF. The CDR3 coding sequence is TGTGCCAGCAGGGCACAGGTTCGGACTGAAGCTTTCTTT.

This clone was found once. The V and J genes are TRBV7-2 and TRBJ2-5, with 10 nucleotides matching TRBD2. V shed 0 bases and J 7 bases; nucleotides not matched to a gene: 8. The CDR3 has 16 residues. Per the germline V gene, CDR1 is SGHTA and CDR2 is FQGNSA. The CDR3 loop reads CASSLASSGGRGTQYF. CDR3 DNA: TGTGCCAGCAGCTTAGCGTCTAGCGGGGGCAGAGGGACCCAGTACTTC.

The chain carries TRBV24-1 and TRBJ2-1, with D possibly TRBD2 on 6 matching bases. This CDR3 is 16 amino acids long. Germline V lookup: CDR1 KGHDR, CDR2 SFDVKD. V lost 5 bases, J lost 5 bases, and 18 bases lay in between. The CDR3 loop reads CATSGGTRGAHNEQFF. The CDR3 nucleotides read TGTGCCACCAGTGGCGGGACCCGAGGGGCCCACAATGAGCAGTTCTTC.

The chain combines TRBV20-1 with TRBJ1-1; tentatively, D is TRBD1 (6 bases). Germline V lookup: CDR1 DFQATT, CDR2 SNEGSKA (reference sequence). The CDR3 is 11 amino acids. V lost 3 bases, J lost 6 bases, and 8 bases lay in between. CDR3 loop: CSASPGAEAFF. The DNA of the CDR3 is TGCAGTGCTAGTCCAGGGGCTGAAGCTTTCTTT.

This clone was recorded only once. This chain links TRBV7-2 with TRBJ1-1; 9 bases are shared with TRBD1. The germline gives CDR1 SGHTA, CDR2 FQGNSA. The CDR3 has 15 amino acids. Trimming at V came to 3 bases and at J to 8 bases, leaving 10 bases not matched to a gene. CDR3 region: CASSFNAGTGSEAFF. The CDR3 DNA follows: TGTGCCAGCAGCTTCAATGCCGGGACAGGGAGCGAAGCTTTCTTT.

This clone appeared once. V is TRBV4-3 and J is TRBJ1-4, with a possible D match to TRBD1 (5 bases). Germline V gene lookup returns CDR1 LGHNA and CDR2 YSLEER. The CDR3 runs to 18 residues. Between the trimmed V and J ends, which lost 5 bases and 3 bases, there was a span of 22 bases. The CDR3 DNA reads TGCGCCAGCAGCAAAGGGCCCCCCTCCCAGACAGCTAATGAAAAACTGTTTTTT. Residues: CASSKGPPSQTANEKLFF.

Only one count was recorded for this clone. The rearrangement links TRBV28 to TRBJ2-3, with 9 bases aligning to TRBD1. Trimming removed 8 bases from V and 7 bases from J; junction bases left unmatched: 7. CDR3 length equals 13 residues. Per germline, CDR1 MDHEN and CDR2 SYDVKM. CDR3 amino acids: CASGTGPLNTQYF. CDR3 nucleotide sequence: TGTGCCAGCGGGACAGGGCCTTTAAATACGCAGTATTTT.

The gene calls are TRBV19 and TRBJ1-4, with D unresolved. This CDR3 has 14 residues. The germline V gene encodes CDR1 LNHDA and CDR2 SQIVND (reference sequence). V was shortened by 2 bases and J by 5 bases, with 9 bases between the two germline ends. The CDR3 nucleotides are TGTGCCAGTAGTATAAGTAGAGTGAATGAAAAACTGTTTTTT. This sequence encodes CASSISRVNEKLFF.

This chain joins TRBV6-5 and TRBJ2-7; TRBD1 aligns across 8 bases. CDR1 is MNHEY and CDR2 is SVGAGI in the germline V gene. The CDR3 runs 13 residues. V lost 9 bases to trimming and J lost 2 bases; unmatched junction nucleotides: 6. CDR3 loop: CASSGTGTYEQYF. CDR3 nucleotide sequence: TGTGCCAGTTCCGGGACAGGCACCTACGAGCAGTACTTC.

The chain recombines TRBV10-3 with TRBJ2-7; 11 bases map to TRBD1. The length of the CDR3 is 14 residues. CDR1 is ENHRY and CDR2 is SYGVKD in the germline V gene. The V gene end was trimmed by 4 bases and the J gene end by 2 bases; junction bases not matched to a gene: 1. CDR3 protein: CAISGDRGTYEQYF. CDR3 in DNA: TGTGCCATCAGTGGGGACAGGGGGACCTACGAGCAGTACTTC.

The chain has TRBV7-2 and TRBJ2-7, with D uncertain. The CDR3 is 13 residues long. V lost 4 bases and J 4 bases, leaving 11 bases between the germline ends. The germline V gene has CDR1 SGHTA and CDR2 FQGNSA. CDR3 protein: CASSSTQRYEQYF. The CDR3 nucleotides read TGTGCCAGCAGCTCAACACAACGATACGAGCAGTACTTC.

The CDR3 sequence is CAWTSPYGYTF. The CDR3 nucleotides are TGTGCCTGGACTAGTCCCTATGGCTACACCTTC. The chain employs TRBV30 and TRBJ1-2, with D uncertain. The germline V gene encodes CDR1 GTSNPN and CDR2 SVGIG (reference sequence). Trimming removed 4 bases at V and 4 bases at J, with 7 bases between. The CDR3 loop spans 11 amino acids.

The CDR3: CASSSKGSVGTDTQYF. CDR3 in DNA: TGTGCCAGCAGTTCAAAGGGGTCCGTGGGGACAGATACGCAGTATTTT. The chain has TRBV25-1 and TRBJ2-3, with a possible D match to TRBD1 (5 bases). The germline CDR1 and CDR2 sequences are MGHDK and SYGVNS. The CDR3 loop spans 16 amino acids. Trimming took off 5 bases at V and 3 bases at J, with 18 bases between the two ends. The whole variable domain, filled in from reference TRBV25-1 and TRBJ2-3, reads EADIYQTPRYLVIGTGKKITLECSQTMGHDKMYWYQQDPGMELHLIHYSYGVNSTEKGDLSSESTVSRIRTEHFPLTLESARPSHTSQYLCASSSKGSVGTDTQYFGPGTRLTVL.

The chain recombines TRBV6-5 with TRBJ1-1, with 9 positions matching TRBD1. CDR3 length equals 15 residues. The germline V gene encodes CDR1 MNHEY and CDR2 SVGAGI. The J segment lost 3 bases and the V segment lost 8 bases, leaving 10 bases of the junction unmatched. This chain's CDR3 is CASAGTHRGHTEAFF. In nucleotides, the CDR3 is TGTGCCAGCGCCGGTACACACAGGGGGCACACTGAAGCTTTCTTT.

This chain uses TRBV10-1 with TRBJ1-6; D is uncertain. With 4 bases removed from V and 9 bases from J, the gap between germline ends came to 22 bases. Germline V CDR1 and CDR2: WNHNN, SYGVQD (reference sequence). CDR3 length: 17 amino acids. The CDR3 spells CASSVSHGVRVGSPLHF. In DNA form, the CDR3 reads TGCGCCAGCAGTGTGAGTCACGGTGTACGAGTCGGTTCACCCCTCCACTTT.

The V and J genes are TRBV30 and TRBJ2-2; the match to TRBD1 covers 7 bases. The junction had 8 bases not matched to a gene; V was cut back by 0 bases and J by 7 bases. CDR3 length equals 15 residues. Germline loops: CDR1 GTSNPN, CDR2 SVGIG (reference sequence). The CDR3 region is CAWSVKQGIVGELFF. CDR3 coding DNA: TGTGCCTGGAGTGTAAAACAGGGGATTGTCGGGGAGCTGTTTTTT. Supplemented by reference TRBV30 and TRBJ2-2, the full variable domain reads SQTIHQWPATLVQPVGSPLSLECTVEGTSNPNLYWYRQAAGRGLQLLFYSVGIGQISSEVPQNLSASRPQDRQFILSSKKLLLSDSGFYLCAWSVKQGIVGELFFGEGSRLTVL.